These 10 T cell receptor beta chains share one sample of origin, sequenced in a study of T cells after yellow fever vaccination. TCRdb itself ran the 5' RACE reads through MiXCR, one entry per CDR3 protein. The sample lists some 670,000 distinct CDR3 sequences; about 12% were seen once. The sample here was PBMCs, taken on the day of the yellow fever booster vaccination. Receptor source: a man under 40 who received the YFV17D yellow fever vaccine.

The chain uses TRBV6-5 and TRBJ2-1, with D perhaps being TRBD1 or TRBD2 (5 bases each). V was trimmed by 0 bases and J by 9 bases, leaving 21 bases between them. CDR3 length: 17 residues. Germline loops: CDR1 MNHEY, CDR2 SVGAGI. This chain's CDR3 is CASSYSRASFLRGEQFF. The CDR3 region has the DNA TGTGCCAGCAGTTACTCGAGGGCTAGTTTCCTAAGGGGTGAGCAGTTCTTC.

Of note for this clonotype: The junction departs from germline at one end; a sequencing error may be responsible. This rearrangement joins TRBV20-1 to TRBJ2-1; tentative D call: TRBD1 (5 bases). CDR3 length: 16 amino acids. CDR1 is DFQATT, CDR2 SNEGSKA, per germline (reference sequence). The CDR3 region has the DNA TGCTGTGCTAGACCCCCCGTGGGGCGGATCCACAATGAGCAGTTCTTC. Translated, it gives CCARPPVGRIHNEQFF.

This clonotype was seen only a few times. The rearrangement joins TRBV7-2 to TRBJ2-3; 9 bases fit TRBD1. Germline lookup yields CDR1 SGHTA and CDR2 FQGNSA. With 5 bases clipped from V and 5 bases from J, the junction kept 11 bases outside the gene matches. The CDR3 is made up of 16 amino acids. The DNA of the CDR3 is TGTGCCAGCAGCCCCTATCGGGACAGGGTAAAAGATACGCAGTATTTT. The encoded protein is CASSPYRDRVKDTQYF.

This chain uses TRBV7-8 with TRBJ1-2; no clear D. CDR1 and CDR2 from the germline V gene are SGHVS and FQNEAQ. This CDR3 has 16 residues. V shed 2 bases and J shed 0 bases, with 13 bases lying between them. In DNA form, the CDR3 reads TGTGCCAGCAGCTTAAACTTGGGCGCGACTAACTATGGCTACACCTTC. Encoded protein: CASSLNLGATNYGYTF. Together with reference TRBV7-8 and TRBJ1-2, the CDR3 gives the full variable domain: GAGVSQSPRYKVAKRGQDVALRCDPISGHVSLFWYQQALGQGPEFLTYFQNEAQLDKSGLPSDRFFAERPEGSVSTLKIQRTQQEDSAVYLCASSLNLGATNYGYTFGSGTRLTVV.

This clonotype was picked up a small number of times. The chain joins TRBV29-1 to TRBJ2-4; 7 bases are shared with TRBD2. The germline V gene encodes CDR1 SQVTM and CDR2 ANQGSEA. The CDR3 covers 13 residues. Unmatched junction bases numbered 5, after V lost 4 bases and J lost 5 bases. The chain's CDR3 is CSVGGGVQNIQYF. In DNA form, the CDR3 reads TGCAGCGTTGGGGGAGGGGTTCAAAACATTCAGTACTTC.

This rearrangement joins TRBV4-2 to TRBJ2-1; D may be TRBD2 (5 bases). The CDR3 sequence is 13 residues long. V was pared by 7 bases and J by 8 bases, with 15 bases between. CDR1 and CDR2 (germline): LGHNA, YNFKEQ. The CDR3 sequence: CASMSVTGDEQFF. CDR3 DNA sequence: TGTGCCAGCATGAGTGTGACCGGGGATGAGCAGTTCTTC.

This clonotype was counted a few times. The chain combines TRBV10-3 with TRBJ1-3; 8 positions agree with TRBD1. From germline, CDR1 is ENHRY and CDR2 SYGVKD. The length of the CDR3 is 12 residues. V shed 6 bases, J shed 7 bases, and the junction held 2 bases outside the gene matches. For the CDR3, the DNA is TGTGCCATCAGGGACAGGGAGAACACCATATATTTT. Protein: CAIRDRENTIYF.

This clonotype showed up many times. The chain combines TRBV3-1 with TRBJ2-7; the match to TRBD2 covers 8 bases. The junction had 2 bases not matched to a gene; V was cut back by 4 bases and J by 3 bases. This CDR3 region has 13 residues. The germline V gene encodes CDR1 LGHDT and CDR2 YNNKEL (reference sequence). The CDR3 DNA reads TGTGCCAGCAGCCCGGGACTAGTCTACGAGCAGTACTTC. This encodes CASSPGLVYEQYF.

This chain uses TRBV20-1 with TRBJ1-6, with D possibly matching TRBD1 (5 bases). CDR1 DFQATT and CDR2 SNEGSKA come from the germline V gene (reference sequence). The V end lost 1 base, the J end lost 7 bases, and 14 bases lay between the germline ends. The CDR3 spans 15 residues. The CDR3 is CSARARKGVNSPLHF. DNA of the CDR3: TGCAGTGCTAGAGCACGGAAAGGGGTCAATTCACCCCTCCACTTT.

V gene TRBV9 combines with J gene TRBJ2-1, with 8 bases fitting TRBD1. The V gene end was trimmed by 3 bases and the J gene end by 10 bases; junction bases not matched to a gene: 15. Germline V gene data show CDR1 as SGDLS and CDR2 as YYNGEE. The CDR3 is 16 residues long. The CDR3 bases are TGTGCCAGCAGCGGTGGACAGGGCTTTTTAGGCGGGGAGCAGTTCTTC. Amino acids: CASSGGQGFLGGEQFF. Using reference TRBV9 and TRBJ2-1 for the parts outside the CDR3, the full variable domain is DSGVTQTPKHLITATGQRVTLRCSPRSGDLSVYWYQQSLDQGLQFLIQYYNGEERAKGNILERFSAQQFPDLHSELNLSSLELGDSALYFCASSGGQGFLGGEQFFGPGTRLTVL.